This T cell receptor (beta chain) was found in a study of control samples from healthy donors and cancer patients. The table lists this clone with a count of one. Sequencing was performed with immunoSEQ multiplex PCR; in TCRdb, only in-frame clones are kept and a portion is missing. The table has some 150,000 clones, 75% to 95% seen once. The junction had 6 bases not matched to a gene; V was cut back by 3 bases and J by 2 bases. The germline CDR1 and CDR2 sequences are DFQATT and SNEGSKA (reference sequence). The CDR3 is made up of 15 amino acids. The origin of this receptor is a man aged 25 to 40 in good health. The sequenced sample was blood. This sequence joins TRBV20-1 and TRBJ1-2, with 10 bases aligning to TRBD1. The CDR3 loop reads CSASALGQGNYGYTF. The CDR3 nucleotides are TGCAGTGCTAGTGCCCTGGGACAGGGGAACTATGGCTACACCTTC.